Listed here are 20 T cell receptor beta chains from one sample, sequenced in a study of beta chain features in type 1 diabetes. The study, taken as a whole, reports: Patients with Type 1 diabetes showed moderately but significantly shorter TCRB CDR3s in all four CD4+ subsets.

No antigen has been identified for these receptors. TCRB transcripts that were expressed got sequenced, as all of the isolated RNA had been reverse transcribed. Assay used: immunoSEQ multiplex PCR; TCRdb lists only in-frame clones, some missing. In the table there are over 200,000 clones, 11% of which are singletons. Sequencing input: naive CD4+ T cells from blood. The receptors shown here come from a young man with type 1 diabetes.

The chain carries TRBV28 and TRBJ2-7; weak D call: TRBD1 (5 bases). Germline CDR1 MDHEN, CDR2 SYDVKM. Trimming pared 6 bases from V and 4 bases from J, leaving 19 bases between. The CDR3 covers 15 residues. The CDR3 spells CASRRLTVGTYEQYF. Here the CDR3 DNA reads TGTGCCAGCAGACGGTTGACAGTTGGAACTTACGAGCAGTACTTC.

This clone was counted a few times. This chain links TRBV29-1 with TRBJ2-7; the D gene is possibly TRBD2 (5 bases). Deletions cut 4 bases from V and 4 bases from J, with 11 bases between. The CDR3 runs to 12 residues. Per germline, CDR1 SQVTM and CDR2 ANQGSEA. The CDR3 region has the DNA TGCAGCGTTGCGTCGGGGTTGTACGAGCAGTACTTC. It encodes CSVASGLYEQYF.

This chain joins TRBV11-2 and TRBJ2-5; tentatively, D is TRBD2 (6 bases). The CDR3 sequence is 13 residues long. Trimming left V 5 bases short and J 3 bases short, with 10 bases between. CDR1 is SGHAT and CDR2 is FQNNGV in the germline V gene. CDR3 sequence: CASSPGTEETQYF. CDR3 DNA sequence: TGTGCCAGCAGCCCCGGGACTGAAGAGACCCAGTACTTC. Variable domain in full (rest from reference TRBV11-2 and TRBJ2-5): EAGVAQSPRYKIIEKRQSVAFWCNPISGHATLYWYQQILGQGPKLLIQFQNNGVVDDSQLPKDRFSAERLKGVDSTLKIQPAKLEDSAVYLCASSPGTEETQYFGPGTRLLVL.

The rearrangement uses TRBV2 and TRBJ1-2, with D possibly matching TRBD1 (6 bases). Trimming pared 8 bases from V and 8 bases from J, leaving 24 bases between. Germline V gene sequence: CDR1 SNHLY, CDR2 FYNNEI. The length of the CDR3 is 15 residues. The chain's CDR3 is CASFEGERGERGYTF. CDR3 coding DNA: TGTGCCAGCTTTGAGGGGGAAAGAGGAGAGAGGGGCTACACCTTC.

The V call is TRBV27, the J call TRBJ1-2, with TRBD1 matching over 9 bases. CDR1 and CDR2 from the germline V gene are MNHEY and SMNVEV (reference sequence). With 5 bases clipped from V and 8 bases from J, the junction kept 12 bases outside the gene matches. The CDR3 runs 15 residues. CDR3 sequence reads: CASSREGTGFGGYTF. For the CDR3, the DNA is TGTGCCAGCAGTAGGGAAGGGACAGGGTTTGGCGGCTACACCTTC.

This chain uses TRBV5-1 with TRBJ2-3, with D unclear. Germline-derived CDR1 and CDR2 are SGHRS and YFSETQ. With 0 bases removed from V and 4 bases from J, the gap between germline ends came to 6 bases. The CDR3 has 13 residues. The CDR3 coding sequence is TGCGCCAGCAGCTTGGCCCTACCAGATACGCAGTATTTT. The encoded protein is CASSLALPDTQYF.

The rearrangement links TRBV14 to TRBJ2-7, with D possibly matching TRBD2 (6 bases). The CDR3 is 13 amino acids. Germline V lookup: CDR1 SGHDN, CDR2 FVKESK. Trimming cost V 10 bases and J 2 bases, with 15 bases left between them. In DNA, the CDR3 is TGTGCCACCTCTACGGGGGAGGCCTACGAGCAGTACTTC. This translates into CATSTGEAYEQYF.

This clone turned up a few times. The chain employs TRBV5-1 and TRBJ2-5, with TRBD1 matching over 11 bases. The CDR3 covers 15 residues. Trimming took 7 bases from V and 5 from J; bases not matched to a gene: 10. Germline V CDR1 and CDR2: SGHRS, YFSETQ. CDR3 region: CASAGTGGTGETQYF. The CDR3 DNA sequence: TGCGCCAGCGCCGGGACAGGGGGAACCGGGGAGACCCAGTACTTC.

V is TRBV5-4 and J is TRBJ2-5; D is possibly TRBD1 (6 bases). This CDR3 has 13 residues. V was cut by 4 bases and J by 4 bases, with 11 bases left in between. CDR1 is SGHNT and CDR2 is YYREEE in the germline V gene (reference sequence). The CDR3 loop reads CASSQTGAETQYF. CDR3 DNA sequence: TGTGCCAGCAGCCAGACAGGTGCAGAGACCCAGTACTTC. Combining the CDR3 with reference TRBV5-4 and TRBJ2-5 gives the whole variable domain ETGVTQSPTHLIKTRGQQVTLRCSSQSGHNTVSWYQQALGQGPQFIFQYYREEENGRGNFPPRFSGLQFPNYSSELNVNALELDDSALYLCASSQTGAETQYFGPGTRLLVL.

The rearrangement uses TRBV6-6 and TRBJ2-1, with 7 bases lining up with TRBD1. This CDR3 spans 15 amino acids. V was clipped by 2 bases and J by 9 bases; unmatched bases: 10. Per germline, CDR1 MNHNY and CDR2 SVGAGI (reference sequence). The CDR3 is CASSYQGTVGSEQFF. CDR3 DNA: TGTGCCAGCAGTTACCAGGGGACAGTGGGCAGTGAGCAGTTCTTC.

The table lists this clone with a few counts. J is TRBJ1-1 and V is TRBV2; D uncertain. Germline values: CDR1 SNHLY, CDR2 FYNNEI. V shed 6 bases and J shed 0 bases, with 8 bases lying between them. CDR3 size: 13 residues. CDR3 bases: TGTGCCAGCAGGGAGGTCCTGAACACTGAAGCTTTCTTT. It specifies CASREVLNTEAFF.

This clone was observed a few times. The chain couples TRBV7-6 to TRBJ2-1; D not resolved. The CDR3 has 11 residues. Germline V gene lookup returns CDR1 SGHVS and CDR2 FNYEAQ. V lost 6 bases to trimming and J lost 4 bases, with 4 bases between them. The CDR3 loop reads CASSPYNEQFF. CDR3 nucleotides: TGTGCCAGCAGTCCTTACAATGAGCAGTTCTTC.

This chain connects TRBV5-4 to TRBJ2-1, with 7 bases fitting TRBD1. In germline, CDR1 is SGHNT, CDR2 YYREEE (reference sequence). This CDR3 is 14 amino acids long. After removal of 0 bases from V and 5 bases from J, the junction contained 2 bases not matched to a gene. The CDR3: CASSLEGQHNEQFF. As DNA, the CDR3 is TGTGCCAGCAGCTTGGAGGGACAGCACAATGAGCAGTTCTTC. The whole variable domain, remainder taken from reference TRBV5-4 and TRBJ2-1, is ETGVTQSPTHLIKTRGQQVTLRCSSQSGHNTVSWYQQALGQGPQFIFQYYREEENGRGNFPPRFSGLQFPNYSSELNVNALELDDSALYLCASSLEGQHNEQFFGPGTRLTVL.

This clone was picked up a small number of times. This sequence joins TRBV7-3 and TRBJ1-6; D is ambiguous. The CDR3 is 13 amino acids. Germline CDR1 reads SGHTA; CDR2 reads FQGTGA. V lost 4 bases and J 9 bases, leaving 10 bases between the germline ends. This chain's CDR3 is CASSSQAGSPLHF. The CDR3 DNA sequence: TGTGCCAGCAGCTCCCAGGCGGGTTCACCCCTCCACTTT. The variable domain in full, completed from reference TRBV7-3 and TRBJ1-6, reads GAGVSQTPSNKVTEKGKYVELRCDPISGHTALYWYRQSLGQGPEFLIYFQGTGAADDSGLPNDRFFAVRPEGSVSTLKIQRTERGDSAVYLCASSSQAGSPLHFGNGTRLTVT.

This clone has only a few counts. This rearrangement joins TRBV7-9 to TRBJ2-3; no clear D. Between the trimmed V and J ends, which lost 0 bases and 4 bases, there was a span of 5 bases. CDR3 length: 13 amino acids. Germline loops: CDR1 SEHNR, CDR2 FQNEAQ (reference sequence). The CDR3 region is CASSLARADTQYF. For the CDR3, the DNA is TGTGCCAGCAGCTTAGCCCGAGCAGATACGCAGTATTTT. Full variable domain (remainder filled in from reference TRBV7-9 and TRBJ2-3): DTGVSQNPRHKITKRGQNVTFRCDPISEHNRLYWYRQTLGQGPEFLTYFQNEAQLEKSRLLSDRFSAERPKGSFSTLEIQRTEQGDSAMYLCASSLARADTQYFGPGTRLTVL.

This chain joins TRBV19 and TRBJ1-1, with TRBD1 as a possible D gene (6 bases). The germline V and J ends were trimmed by 7 bases and 7 bases, with 10 bases remaining between them. The length of the CDR3 is 11 residues. CDR1 and CDR2 (germline): LNHDA, SQIVND (reference sequence). Written as DNA, the CDR3 is TGTGCCAGTACTGGACAGCGTGAAGCTTTCTTT. Its protein product is CASTGQREAFF.

This clone has a handful of counts. This chain connects TRBV4-1 to TRBJ1-5; the D gene is possibly TRBD1 (5 bases). CDR1 is MGHRA and CDR2 is YSYEKL in the germline V gene. Between the trimmed V and J ends, which lost 0 bases and 9 bases, there was a span of 12 bases. The CDR3 consists of 14 residues. The CDR3 region is CASSQEWGAGPQHF. In DNA, the CDR3 is TGCGCCAGCAGCCAAGAGTGGGGCGCAGGGCCCCAGCATTTT.

J is TRBJ1-5 and V is TRBV19; 9 positions match TRBD1. This CDR3 region has 17 residues. V shed 6 bases, J shed 6 bases, and the junction held 15 bases outside the gene matches. Germline CDR1 LNHDA, CDR2 SQIVND (reference sequence). CDR3 sequence: CASRGQGLVSVVQPQHF. DNA of the CDR3: TGTGCCAGTAGGGGACAGGGCCTGGTCTCGGTTGTTCAGCCCCAGCATTTT. The variable domain in full, completed from reference TRBV19 and TRBJ1-5, reads DGGITQSPKYLFRKEGQNVTLSCEQNLNHDAMYWYRQDPGQGLRLIYYSQIVNDFQKGDIAEGYSVSREKKESFPLTVTSAQKNPTAFYLCASRGQGLVSVVQPQHFGDGTRLSIL.

This clone has only a few counts. The rearrangement links TRBV6-6 to TRBJ2-1; a weak D match, TRBD1 (6 bases). The germline V gene encodes CDR1 MNHNY and CDR2 SVGAGI (reference sequence). V dropped 7 bases and J dropped 5 bases, with 15 bases sitting between them. This CDR3 spans 14 amino acids. In nucleotides, the CDR3 is TGTGCCAGCAACTACCGGGACACCCACAATGAGCAGTTCTTC. Protein: CASNYRDTHNEQFF.

This clone was observed a few times. J is TRBJ1-1 and V is TRBV7-2; a possible D gene is TRBD1 (5 bases). CDR3 size: 14 residues. Germline loops: CDR1 SGHTA, CDR2 FQGNSA. V lost 5 bases and J 0 bases, leaving 10 bases between the germline ends. The CDR3 protein is CASSITGMNTEAFF. CDR3 DNA sequence: TGTGCCAGCAGCATTACAGGCATGAACACTGAAGCTTTCTTT.